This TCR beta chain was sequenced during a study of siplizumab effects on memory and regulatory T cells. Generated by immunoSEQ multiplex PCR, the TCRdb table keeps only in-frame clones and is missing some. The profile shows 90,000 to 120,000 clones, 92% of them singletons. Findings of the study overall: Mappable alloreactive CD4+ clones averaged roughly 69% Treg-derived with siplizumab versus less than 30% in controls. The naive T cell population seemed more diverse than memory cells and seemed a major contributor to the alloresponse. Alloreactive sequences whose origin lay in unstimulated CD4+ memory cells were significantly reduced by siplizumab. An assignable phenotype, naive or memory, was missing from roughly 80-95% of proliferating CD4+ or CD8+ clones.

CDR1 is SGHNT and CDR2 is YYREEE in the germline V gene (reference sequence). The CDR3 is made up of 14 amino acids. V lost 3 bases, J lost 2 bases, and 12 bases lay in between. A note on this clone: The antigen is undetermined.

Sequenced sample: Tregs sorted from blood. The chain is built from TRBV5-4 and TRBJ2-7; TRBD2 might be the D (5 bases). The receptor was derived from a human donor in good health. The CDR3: CASSSRDSAYEQYF. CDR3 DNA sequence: TGTGCCAGCAGCTCTCGGGATAGCGCCTACGAGCAGTACTTC.